Following are 2 T cell receptor beta chains from one sample sequenced in a study of T cells after posttransplantation cyclophosphamide. Control samples came 1 year after myeloablative marrow transplants with methotrexate plus calcineurin inhibitor. The data were produced by immunoSEQ multiplex PCR, yet TCRdb's version contains in-frame clones alone and is incomplete. The table lists 15,000 to 20,000 clones, around 85% of them singletons. The starting material was PBMCs, obtained after allogeneic stem cell transplant with calcineurin inhibitor and methotrexate. These receptors came from a female patient between 18 and 30 years old who received an allogeneic stem cell transplant from an unrelated donor, was CMV-positive, and had acute and chronic GVHD. Some T cells may be supplied by the graft donor.

The chain recombines TRBV27 with TRBJ1-6, with D perhaps TRBD1 (5 bases). Germline CDR1 and CDR2: MNHEY and SMNVEV (reference sequence). V was trimmed by 6 bases and J by 5 bases, leaving 11 bases between them. The CDR3 sequence is 14 residues long. The CDR3 region has the DNA TGTGCCAGCAGAAGAGACAGCGATAATTCACCCCTCCACTTT. Residues: CASRRDSDNSPLHF.

The chain is built from TRBV9 and TRBJ2-7, with no clear D. The CDR3 runs 15 residues. With 0 bases removed from V and 3 bases from J, the gap between germline ends came to 13 bases. CDR1 is SGDLS, CDR2 YYNGEE, per germline. CDR3 residues: CASSVEPRPRYEQYF. The CDR3 region has the DNA TGTGCCAGCAGCGTAGAACCTAGGCCGCGCTACGAGCAGTACTTC.